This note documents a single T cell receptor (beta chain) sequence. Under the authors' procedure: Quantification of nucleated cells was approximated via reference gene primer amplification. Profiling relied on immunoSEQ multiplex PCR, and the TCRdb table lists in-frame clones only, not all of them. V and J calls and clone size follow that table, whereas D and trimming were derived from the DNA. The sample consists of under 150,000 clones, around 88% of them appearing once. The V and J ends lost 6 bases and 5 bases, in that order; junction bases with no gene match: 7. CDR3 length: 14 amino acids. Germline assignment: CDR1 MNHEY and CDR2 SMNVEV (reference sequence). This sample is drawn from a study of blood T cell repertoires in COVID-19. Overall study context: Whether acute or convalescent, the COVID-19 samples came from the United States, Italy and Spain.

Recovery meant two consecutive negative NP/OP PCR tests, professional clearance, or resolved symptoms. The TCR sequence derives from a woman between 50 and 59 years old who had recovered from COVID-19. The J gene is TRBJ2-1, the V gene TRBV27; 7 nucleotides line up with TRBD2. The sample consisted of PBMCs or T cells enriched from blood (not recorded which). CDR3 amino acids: CASRWEGKNNEQFF. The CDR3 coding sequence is TGTGCCAGCAGATGGGAGGGAAAAAACAATGAGCAGTTCTTC.